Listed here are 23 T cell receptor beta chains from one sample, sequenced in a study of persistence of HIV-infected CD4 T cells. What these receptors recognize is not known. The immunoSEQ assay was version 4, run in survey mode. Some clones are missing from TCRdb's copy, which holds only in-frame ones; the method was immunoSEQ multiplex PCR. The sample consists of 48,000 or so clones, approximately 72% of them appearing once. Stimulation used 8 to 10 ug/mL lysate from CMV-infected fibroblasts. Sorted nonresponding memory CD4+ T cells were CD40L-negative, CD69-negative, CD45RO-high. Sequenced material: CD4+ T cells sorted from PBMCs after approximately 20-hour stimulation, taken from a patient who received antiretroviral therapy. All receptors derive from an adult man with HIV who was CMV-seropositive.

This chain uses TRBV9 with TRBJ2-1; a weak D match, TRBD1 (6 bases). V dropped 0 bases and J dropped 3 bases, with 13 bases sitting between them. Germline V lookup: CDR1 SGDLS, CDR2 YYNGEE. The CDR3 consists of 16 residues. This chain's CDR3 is CASSVGFTGLYNEQFF. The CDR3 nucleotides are TGTGCCAGCAGCGTAGGTTTCACAGGGCTCTACAATGAGCAGTTCTTC.

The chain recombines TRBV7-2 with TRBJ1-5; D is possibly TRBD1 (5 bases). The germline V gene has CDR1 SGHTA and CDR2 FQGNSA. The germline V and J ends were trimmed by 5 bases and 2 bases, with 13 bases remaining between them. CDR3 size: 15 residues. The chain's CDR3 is CASSPYGTGNQPQHF. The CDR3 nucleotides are TGTGCCAGCAGCCCTTACGGGACGGGCAATCAGCCCCAGCATTTT. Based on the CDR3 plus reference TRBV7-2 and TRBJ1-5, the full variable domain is GAGVSQSPSNKVTEKGKDVELRCDPISGHTALYWYRQSLGQGLEFLIYFQGNSAPDKSGLPSDRFSAERTGGSVSTLTIQRTQQEDSAVYLCASSPYGTGNQPQHFGDGTRLSIL.

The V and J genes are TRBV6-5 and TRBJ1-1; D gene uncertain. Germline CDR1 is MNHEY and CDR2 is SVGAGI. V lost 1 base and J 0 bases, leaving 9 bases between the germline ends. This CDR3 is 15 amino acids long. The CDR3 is CASSYYAEMNTEAFF. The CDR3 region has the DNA TGTGCCAGCAGTTACTACGCCGAGATGAACACTGAAGCTTTCTTT.

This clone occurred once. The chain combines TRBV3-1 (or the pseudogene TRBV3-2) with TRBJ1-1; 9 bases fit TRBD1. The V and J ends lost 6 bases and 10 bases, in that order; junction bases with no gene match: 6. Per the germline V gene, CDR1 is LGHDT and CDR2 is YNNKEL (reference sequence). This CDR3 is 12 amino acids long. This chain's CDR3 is CASRRGQGSAFF. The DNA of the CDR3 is TGTGCCAGCAGACGGGGACAGGGATCAGCTTTCTTT.

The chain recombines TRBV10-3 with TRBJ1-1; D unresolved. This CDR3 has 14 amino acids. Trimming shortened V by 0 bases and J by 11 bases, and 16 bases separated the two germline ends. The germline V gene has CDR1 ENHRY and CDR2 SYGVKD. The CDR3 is CAISESREKSPAFF. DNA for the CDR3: TGTGCCATCAGTGAGTCGAGGGAAAAGTCCCCGGCTTTCTTT.

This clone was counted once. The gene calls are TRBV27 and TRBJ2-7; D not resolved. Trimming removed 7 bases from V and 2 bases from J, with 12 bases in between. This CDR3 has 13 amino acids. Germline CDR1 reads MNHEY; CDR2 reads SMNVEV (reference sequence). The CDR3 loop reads CASKPHKTYEQYF. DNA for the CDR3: TGTGCCAGCAAGCCACATAAAACCTACGAGCAGTACTTC.

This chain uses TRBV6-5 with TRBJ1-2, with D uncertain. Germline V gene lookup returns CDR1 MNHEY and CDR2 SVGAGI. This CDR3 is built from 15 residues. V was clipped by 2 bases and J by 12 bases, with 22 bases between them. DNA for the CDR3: TGTGCCAGCAGTTACCCCGGGAATTTAGGGAGAGAAGACACCTTC. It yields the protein CASSYPGNLGREDTF.

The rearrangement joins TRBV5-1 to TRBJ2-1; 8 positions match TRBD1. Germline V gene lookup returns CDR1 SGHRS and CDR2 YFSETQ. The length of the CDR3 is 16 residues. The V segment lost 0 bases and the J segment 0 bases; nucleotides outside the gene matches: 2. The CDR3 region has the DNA TGCGCCAGCAGCTTGGGGACAGGGTTCTCCTACAATGAGCAGTTCTTC. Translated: CASSLGTGFSYNEQFF.

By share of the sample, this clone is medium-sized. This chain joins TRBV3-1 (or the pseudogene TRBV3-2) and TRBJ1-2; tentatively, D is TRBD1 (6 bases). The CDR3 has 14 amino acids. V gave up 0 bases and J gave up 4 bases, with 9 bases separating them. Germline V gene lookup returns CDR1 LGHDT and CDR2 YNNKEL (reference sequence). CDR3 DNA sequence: TGTGCCAGCAGCCAAGATGACAGGTTCTATGGCTACACCTTC. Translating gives CASSQDDRFYGYTF.

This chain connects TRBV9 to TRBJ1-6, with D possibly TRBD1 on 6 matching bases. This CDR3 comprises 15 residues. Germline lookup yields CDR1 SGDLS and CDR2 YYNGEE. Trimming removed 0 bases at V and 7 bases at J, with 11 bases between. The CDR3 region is CASSVVTGGNSPLHF. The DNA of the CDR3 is TGTGCCAGCAGCGTAGTGACAGGAGGGAATTCACCCCTCCACTTT.

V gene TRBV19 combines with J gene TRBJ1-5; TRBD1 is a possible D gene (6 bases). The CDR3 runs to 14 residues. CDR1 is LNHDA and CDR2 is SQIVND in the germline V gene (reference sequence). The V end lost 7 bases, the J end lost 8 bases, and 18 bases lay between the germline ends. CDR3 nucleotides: TGTGCCAGTACCCTACAGGGTCCTGGGGAGCCCCAGCATTTT. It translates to CASTLQGPGEPQHF.

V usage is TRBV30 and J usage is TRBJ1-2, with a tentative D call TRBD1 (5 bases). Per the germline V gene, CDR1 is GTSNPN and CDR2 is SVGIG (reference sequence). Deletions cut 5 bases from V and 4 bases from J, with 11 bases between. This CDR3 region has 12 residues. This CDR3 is CAWAAGTYGYTF. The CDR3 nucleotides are TGTGCCTGGGCCGCAGGGACCTATGGCTACACCTTC.

The DNA of the CDR3 is TGTGCCAGCCAGGGGACTAACTATGGCTACACCTTC. Encoded protein: CASQGTNYGYTF. J is TRBJ1-2 and V is TRBV10-3, with D maybe TRBD1 (6 bases). The CDR3 is 12 residues long. V was pared by 10 bases and J by 0 bases, with 9 bases between. Germline CDR1 and CDR2: ENHRY and SYGVKD.

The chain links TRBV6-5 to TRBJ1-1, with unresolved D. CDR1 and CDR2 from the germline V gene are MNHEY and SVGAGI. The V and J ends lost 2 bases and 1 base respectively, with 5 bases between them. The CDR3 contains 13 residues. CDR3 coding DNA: TGTGCCAGCAGTTACACCGGGAACACTGAAGCTTTCTTT. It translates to CASSYTGNTEAFF.

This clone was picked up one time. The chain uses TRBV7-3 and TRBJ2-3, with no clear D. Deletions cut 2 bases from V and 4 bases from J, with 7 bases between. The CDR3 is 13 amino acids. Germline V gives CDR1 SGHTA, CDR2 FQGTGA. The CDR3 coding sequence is TGTGCCAGCAGCTTACAATCCCCAGATACGCAGTATTTT. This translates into CASSLQSPDTQYF.

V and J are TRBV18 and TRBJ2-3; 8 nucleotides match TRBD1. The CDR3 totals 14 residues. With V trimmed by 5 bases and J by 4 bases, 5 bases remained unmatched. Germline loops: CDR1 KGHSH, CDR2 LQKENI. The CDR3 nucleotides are TGTGCCAGCTCAACGCAGGGGGCTCCAGATACGCAGTATTTT. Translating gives CASSTQGAPDTQYF.

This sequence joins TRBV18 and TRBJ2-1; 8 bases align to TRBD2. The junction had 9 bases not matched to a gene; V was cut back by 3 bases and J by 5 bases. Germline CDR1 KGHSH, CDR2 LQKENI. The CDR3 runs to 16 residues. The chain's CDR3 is CASSPEKLAVNNEQFF. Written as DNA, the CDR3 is TGTGCCAGCTCACCTGAGAAACTAGCGGTTAACAATGAGCAGTTCTTC. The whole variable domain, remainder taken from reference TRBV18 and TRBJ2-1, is NAGVMQNPRHLVRRRGQEARLRCSPMKGHSHVYWYRQLPEEGLKFMVYLQKENIIDESGMPKERFSAEFPKEGPSILRIQQVVRGDSAAYFCASSPEKLAVNNEQFFGPGTRLTVL.

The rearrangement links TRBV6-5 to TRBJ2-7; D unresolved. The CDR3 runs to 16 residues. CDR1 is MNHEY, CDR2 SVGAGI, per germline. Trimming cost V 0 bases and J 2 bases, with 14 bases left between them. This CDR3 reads CASSYSGSGQAYEQYF. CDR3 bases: TGTGCCAGCAGTTACTCGGGCTCCGGGCAAGCCTACGAGCAGTACTTC.

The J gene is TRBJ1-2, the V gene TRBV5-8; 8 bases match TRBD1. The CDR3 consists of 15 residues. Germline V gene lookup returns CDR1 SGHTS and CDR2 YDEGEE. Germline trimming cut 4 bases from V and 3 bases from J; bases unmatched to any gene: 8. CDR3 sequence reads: CASSRGMTGDYGYTF. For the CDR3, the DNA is TGTGCCAGCAGCCGGGGGATGACAGGGGACTATGGCTACACCTTC.

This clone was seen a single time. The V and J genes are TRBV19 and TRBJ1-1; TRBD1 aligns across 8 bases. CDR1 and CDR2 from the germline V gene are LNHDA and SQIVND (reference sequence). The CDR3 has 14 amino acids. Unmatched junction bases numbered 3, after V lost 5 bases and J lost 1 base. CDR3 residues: CASSGQGPNTEAFF. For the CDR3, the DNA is TGTGCCAGTAGTGGACAGGGACCGAACACTGAAGCTTTCTTT. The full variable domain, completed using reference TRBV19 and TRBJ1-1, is DGGITQSPKYLFRKEGQNVTLSCEQNLNHDAMYWYRQDPGQGLRLIYYSQIVNDFQKGDIAEGYSVSREKKESFPLTVTSAQKNPTAFYLCASSGQGPNTEAFFGQGTRLTVV.

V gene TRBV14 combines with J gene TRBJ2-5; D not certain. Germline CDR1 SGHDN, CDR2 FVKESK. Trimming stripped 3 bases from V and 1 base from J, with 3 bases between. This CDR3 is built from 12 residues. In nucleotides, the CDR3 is TGTGCCAGCAGCCAGATCCAAGAGACCCAGTACTTC. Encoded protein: CASSQIQETQYF.

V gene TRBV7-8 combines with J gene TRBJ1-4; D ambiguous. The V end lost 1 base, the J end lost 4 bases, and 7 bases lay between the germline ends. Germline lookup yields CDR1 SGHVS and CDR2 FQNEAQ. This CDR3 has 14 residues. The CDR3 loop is CASSLVTVNEKLFF. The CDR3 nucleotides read TGTGCCAGCAGCTTAGTAACTGTTAATGAAAAACTGTTTTTT.

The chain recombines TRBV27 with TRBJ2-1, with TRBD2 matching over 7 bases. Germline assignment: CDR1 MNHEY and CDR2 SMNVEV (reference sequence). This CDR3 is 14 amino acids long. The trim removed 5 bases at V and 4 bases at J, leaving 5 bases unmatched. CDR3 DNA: TGTGCCAGCAGTCTACTGGGGGGGTACAATGAGCAGTTCTTC. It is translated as CASSLLGGYNEQFF.